This TCR beta chain comes out of a study of OX40 agonist ivuxolimab in advanced cancers. Study in general: Patients were dosed intravenously with ivuxolimab at 0.01 to 10 mg/kg every 2 weeks.

Profiled with immunoSEQ multiplex PCR; TCRdb holds only in-frame clones, not every one. The sample contains more than 60,000 clones, more than 60% of which appear only once. Study-wide findings and caveats: Blood T cells, both CD4+ and CD8+, expanded clonally by week 6 at 0.1 to 3.0 mg/kg.

In regard to this clone: As yet, its antigen is unknown.

Trimming cost V 0 bases and J 2 bases; bases outside gene matches: 4. This CDR3 region has 15 residues. CDR1 MNHEY and CDR2 SVGAGI come from the germline V gene. Sequencing used CD4+ or CD8+ T cells sorted from blood, obtained in a trial of the OX40 agonist ivuxolimab. This chain joins TRBV6-5 and TRBJ2-7, with TRBD2 matching 7 bases. This receptor was obtained from an adult with an advanced solid tumor such as melanoma, head and neck, liver or kidney cancer. CDR3 DNA: TGTGCCAGCAGTTACTCGGGGGGGACTCCCTACGAGCAGTACTTC. The encoded protein is CASSYSGGTPYEQYF.